A selection of T cell receptor beta chains follows, all from one sample in a study of blood T cell dynamics during melanoma immunotherapy. Sequencing used immunoSEQ multiplex PCR; TCRdb keeps in-frame clones, though not all of them. This table has about 6,700 clones, around 80% appearing once. The source was blood, collected from a patient treated with checkpoint blockade. The receptor source for this set is a human donor with melanoma. Some clones in this sample may be carry-over from other donors' samples. Both conserved end residues are part of each CDR3. Fields, in order: V gene, J gene, clone size, D gene, CDR3 DNA, CDR3 protein. The D gene is left open where the match is weak. Size is omitted from some rows. Given values are once, few, many or a class for expanded clones.

>TRBV11-2|TRBJ1-2|.|TRBD1
TGTGCCAGCAGCTTCAACGCTGCAGGGGGCAACGGCTACACCTTC
CASSFNAAGGNGYTF
>TRBV30|TRBJ2-6|.|.
TGTGCCTGGACAGAACCTCGGGCCTCTGGGGCCAACGTCCCGACTTTC
CAWTEPRASGANVPTF
>TRBV6-6|TRBJ1-2|once|.
TGTGCCAGCAGTCCCGACCCTAACTATGGCTACACCTTC
CASSPDPNYGYTF
>TRBV19|TRBJ2-2|.|.
TGTGCCAGTAGGCGAGCTGCGAACACCGGGGAGCTGTTTTTT
CASRRAANTGELFF
>TRBV28|TRBJ2-7|once|.
TGTGCCAGCAAAAGGGGGGGGTACGAGCAGTACTTC
CASKRGGYEQYF
>TRBV7-2|TRBJ1-2|.|TRBD1
TGTGCCAGCAGCTTCAACGCTGCAGGGGGCAACGGCTACACCTTC
CASSFNAAGGNGYTF
>TRBV6-6|TRBJ1-5|.|TRBD1
TGTGCCAGCAGAAGGACAGGGGGCGTTAATCAGCCCCAGCATTTT
CASRRTGGVNQPQHF
>TRBV16|TRBJ1-1|.|.
TGTGCCAGCAGCCAAGATTTGGGAGCTTTCTTT
CASSQDLGAFF
>TRBV11-2|TRBJ1-4|.|.
TGTGCCAGCAGCTTAGCAGGGAGAGTCGGAAAACTGTTTTTT
CASSLAGRVGKLFF
>TRBV5-1|TRBJ2-6|.|TRBD1
TGCGCCAGCAGCCCCCGCCCCGCGGGACAGGGGGTTTCGGGGGCCAACGTCCTGACTTTC
CASSPRPAGQGVSGANVLTF
>TRBV2|TRBJ1-5|.|.
TGTGCCAGCAGTGGACAGGTCGGTGGACAGCCCCAGCATTTT
CASSGQVGGQPQHF
>TRBV25-1|TRBJ1-4|hyperexpanded|.
TGTGCCAGCAGTGACTCAGGGAATGAAAAACTGTTTTTT
CASSDSGNEKLFF
>TRBV11-2|TRBJ2-7|.|TRBD2
TGTGCCAGCAGCGTGGGACTAGCTTCCTACGAGCAGTACTTC
CASSVGLASYEQYF
>TRBV29-1|TRBJ1-1|.|.
TGCAGCGTTGGAGGGGACACTGAAGCTTTCTTT
CSVGGDTEAFF
>TRBV4-1|TRBJ1-3|.|.
TGCGCCAGCAGCCAAACCCCGGGACTAACTGGAAACACCATATATTTT
CASSQTPGLTGNTIYF
>TRBV7-9|TRBJ2-3|.|.
TGTGCCAGCAGCTTAGCGGGGGTAGATACGCAGTATTTT
CASSLAGVDTQYF
>TRBV18|TRBJ1-3|once|.
TGTGCCAGCTCCCCAAGCGGAGGACGGGCCTCTGGAAACACCATATATTTT
CASSPSGGRASGNTIYF
>TRBV7-9|TRBJ1-1|.|.
TGTGCCAGCAGCCAGCAGGAGAACACTGAAGCTTTCTTT
CASSQQENTEAFF
>TRBV7-9|TRBJ2-7|.|TRBD1
TGTGCCAGCAGCCAAACGGGACAGGGTTTCGACGAGCAGTACTTC
CASSQTGQGFDEQYF
>TRBV5-1|TRBJ2-7|.|.
TGCGCCAGCAGCTTTGGGGACCCATACGAGCAGTACTTC
CASSFGDPYEQYF
>TRBV5-5|TRBJ2-7|once|.
TGTGCCAGCAGCTTCCGTGGGGACTCCTACGAGCAGTACTTC
CASSFRGDSYEQYF
>TRBV2|TRBJ2-5|once|.
TGTGCCAGCAGCGGGGACTTCCAAGAGACCCAGTACTTC
CASSGDFQETQYF
>TRBV30|TRBJ2-7|.|.
TGTGCCTTCAGGGGTACCTACGAGCAGTACTTC
CAFRGTYEQYF
>TRBV6-1|TRBJ1-1|.|.
TGTGCCAGCCCCACGGAGCTAATAGGGGACACTGAAGCTTTCTTT
CASPTELIGDTEAFF
>TRBV7-9|TRBJ2-3|.|.
TGTGCCAGCAGGAAAATCCAGGCGGATACGCAGTATTTT
CASRKIQADTQYF
>TRBV25-1|TRBJ2-7|.|.
TGTGCCAGCAGTGAATACTACGAGCAGTACTTC
CASSEYYEQYF
>TRBV4-2|TRBJ1-2|.|.
TGTGCCAGCAGCAAGGGCCAGGGAGACGGCTACACCTTC
CASSKGQGDGYTF
>TRBV7-2|TRBJ2-7|.|TRBD2
TGTGCCAGCAGCCGGGAGCGGGACTACACCTCCTACGAGCAGTACTTC
CASSRERDYTSYEQYF
>TRBV10-1|TRBJ2-2|.|TRBD2
TGCGCCAGCAGTGGACTAGCGGGAAGTACCGGGGAGCTGTTTTTT
CASSGLAGSTGELFF
>TRBV7-3|TRBJ2-2|.|TRBD1
TGTGCCAGCAGCAGGGACAGGGATAACACCGGGGAGCTGTTTTTT
CASSRDRDNTGELFF
>TRBV28|TRBJ1-2|once|TRBD1
TGTGCCAGCAGTTCCGGGACAGGGGGCGGCTATGGCTACACCTTC
CASSSGTGGGYGYTF
>TRBV6-1|TRBJ1-4|.|TRBD1
TGTGCCAGCAGTGACTCGACGGGACAGGATCGAAAACTGTTTTTT
CASSDSTGQDRKLFF
>TRBV28|TRBJ2-3|.|TRBD2
TGTGCCAGCAGTTTAGCGGGAGTAGGAGATACGCAGTATTTT
CASSLAGVGDTQYF
>TRBV5-1|TRBJ1-6|.|.
TGCGCCAGCAGCACCGCTCCGGGGGCGAATTCACCCCTCCACTTT
CASSTAPGANSPLHF
>TRBV7-9|TRBJ2-7|.|TRBD1
TGTGCCAGCAGCCAGGCAGGGGGCGGCGAGCAGTACTTC
CASSQAGGGEQYF
>TRBV19|TRBJ1-5|.|.
TGTGCCAGTGGGACCAGGATTAGCAATCAGCCCCAGCATTTT
CASGTRISNQPQHF
>TRBV7-9|TRBJ2-2|few|TRBD2
TGTGCCAGCAGCATACCGGGACTAGCGGGGACCGGGGAGCTGTTTTTT
CASSIPGLAGTGELFF
>TRBV5-4|TRBJ2-3|once|.
TGTGCCAGCAGCTCCCTTATGGGCGGAGACACAGATACGCAGTATTTT
CASSSLMGGDTDTQYF
>TRBV6-5|TRBJ1-1|.|.
TGTGCCAGCAGTTTCAGGGGAGGGGAAGACACTGAAGCTTTCTTT
CASSFRGGEDTEAFF
>TRBV27|TRBJ2-3|.|.
TGTGCCAGCAGTTTCTCACCTTGGGGTACGCAGTATTTT
CASSFSPWGTQYF
>TRBV11-2|TRBJ2-7|.|TRBD2
TGTGCCAGCAGCTTAGGGCGGGAGGGCCGCGAGCAGTACTTC
CASSLGREGREQYF
>TRBV5-1|TRBJ2-4|.|.
TGCGCCAGCAGCGGGGGGGCCAAAAACATTCAGTACTTC
CASSGGAKNIQYF
>TRBV27|TRBJ2-7|once|.
TGTGCCAGCAGTTTACTAGACGGCGTTTCCGAGCAGTACTTC
CASSLLDGVSEQYF
>TRBV7-9|TRBJ2-3|.|.
TGTGCCAGCAGCTCACAGGTTAGGGTCGCAGATACGCAGTATTTT
CASSSQVRVADTQYF
>TRBV30|TRBJ1-2|few|.
TGTGCCTGGAGTGTACGGTCAGGGAATGGCTACACCTTC
CAWSVRSGNGYTF
>TRBV9|TRBJ2-2|.|.
TGTGCCAGCAGCCAGGGCTCCACCGGGGAGCTGTTTTTT
CASSQGSTGELFF
>TRBV19|TRBJ2-7|.|.
TGTGCCAGTAGTATACGAGGGGCCGCATACGAGCAGTACTTC
CASSIRGAAYEQYF
>TRBV6-1|TRBJ1-1|once|TRBD1
TGTGCCAGCAGTGAATCCCTTGACAGGGACACTGAAGCTTTCTTT
CASSESLDRDTEAFF
>TRBV30|TRBJ1-1|.|.
TGTGCCTGGGACCGACAGGCCGACACTGAAGCTTTCTTT
CAWDRQADTEAFF
>TRBV28|TRBJ1-1|.|.
TGTGCCACCATAGATCCGAACACTGAAGCTTTCTTT
CATIDPNTEAFF
>TRBV5-1|TRBJ2-5|.|TRBD2
TGCGCCAGCAGCCCCGGGGCTAGCGGGCAAGAGACCCAGTACTTC
CASSPGASGQETQYF
>TRBV28|TRBJ1-3|.|.
TGTGCCAGCCTCACCCTCGCGGGGGCAGGAAACACCATATATTTT
CASLTLAGAGNTIYF
>TRBV14|TRBJ2-3|.|TRBD2
TGTGCCAGCAGCCTTGGGGGGGGTGCAGATACGCAGTATTTT
CASSLGGGADTQYF
>TRBV5-6|TRBJ2-2|.|.
TGTGCCAGCACCTACTTAGAGGGGGAGCTGTTTTTT
CASTYLEGELFF
>TRBV7-8|TRBJ1-2|.|.
TGTGCCAGCAGGGGGTCGGATTATGGCTACACCTTC
CASRGSDYGYTF
>TRBV19|TRBJ2-7|.|.
TGTGCCAGTAGTATGGAGATAACCTACGAGCAGTACTTC
CASSMEITYEQYF
>TRBV25-1|TRBJ2-3|.|.
TGTGCCAGCAGTGAATTCGAGGGAGGGGGGGATACGCAGTATTTT
CASSEFEGGGDTQYF